This T cell receptor (beta chain) stems from a study of beta chain features in type 1 diabetes. Study information: Summed over all samples, the examined sorted cells came to 85 million to 140 million.

Sorting gave populations that all exceeded 98% purity. Whole-study results and caveats: Comparison showed that naive, central memory and Treg TCRB repertoires appeared more similar among patients than among healthy donors. Amplification by PCR could prefer shorter templates, with the same effect in patients and controls. Type 1 diabetes patients showed a moderate but significant shortening of TCRB CDR3s in all four CD4+ subsets.

The investigators reverse transcribed all of the isolated RNA, so they sequenced expressed TCRB transcripts. Some clones are missing from TCRdb's copy, which holds only in-frame ones; the method was immunoSEQ multiplex PCR. Seen here are roughly 730,000 clones, under 15% observed once, and the top ten hold 0.022%. This clone was counted between two and nine times. Antigen unknown. Distinct nucleotide sequences in the sample also encode this CDR3. V was shortened by 4 bases and J by 1 base, with 4 bases between the two germline ends. The germline V gene encodes CDR1 ENHRY and CDR2 SYGVKD. There are 12 residues in the CDR3.

Material: naive CD4+ T cells from blood. This receptor was identified in a man between 18 and 29 years old with type 1 diabetes. The rearrangement links TRBV10-3 to TRBJ2-5; D ambiguous. The CDR3 DNA sequence: TGTGCCATCAGTGGGAGCCAAGAGACCCAGTACTTC. As protein: CAISGSQETQYF.